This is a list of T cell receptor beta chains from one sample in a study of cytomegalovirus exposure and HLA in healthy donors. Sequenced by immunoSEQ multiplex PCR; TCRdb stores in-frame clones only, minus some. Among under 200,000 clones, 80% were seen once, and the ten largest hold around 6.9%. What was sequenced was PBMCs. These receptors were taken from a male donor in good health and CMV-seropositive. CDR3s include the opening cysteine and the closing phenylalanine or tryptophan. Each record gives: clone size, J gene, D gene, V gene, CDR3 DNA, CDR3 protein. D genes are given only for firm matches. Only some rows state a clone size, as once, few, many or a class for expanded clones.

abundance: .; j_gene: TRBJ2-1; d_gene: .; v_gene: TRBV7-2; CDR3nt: TGTGCCAGCAGCTTTCTCAATGAGCAGTTCTTC; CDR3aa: CASSFLNEQFF
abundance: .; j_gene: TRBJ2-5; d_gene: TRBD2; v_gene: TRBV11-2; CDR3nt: TGTGCCAGCAGCTTAGATAGACGGCGGGAGGGTGGAAAGACCCAGTACTTC; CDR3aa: CASSLDRRREGGKTQYF
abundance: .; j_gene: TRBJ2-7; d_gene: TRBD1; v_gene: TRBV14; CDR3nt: TGTGCCAGCAGCCCCGGACAGGGCTACGAGCAGTACTTC; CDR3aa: CASSPGQGYEQYF
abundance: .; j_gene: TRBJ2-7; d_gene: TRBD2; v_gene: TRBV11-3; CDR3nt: TGTGCCAGCAGCGCCACTAGCGGGCATTCCTACGAGCAGTACTTC; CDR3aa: CASSATSGHSYEQYF
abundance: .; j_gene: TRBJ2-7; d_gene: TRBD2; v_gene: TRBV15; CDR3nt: TGTGCCACCAGCAGAGAAGTACGACTAGCGGGAGGGCCCTCCTACGAGCAGTACTTC; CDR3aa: CATSREVRLAGGPSYEQYF
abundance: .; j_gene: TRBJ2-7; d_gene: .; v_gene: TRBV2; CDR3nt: TGTGCCAGCAGTGAAGCACCTCGGGGGGCTAACTACGAGCAGTACTTC; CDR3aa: CASSEAPRGANYEQYF
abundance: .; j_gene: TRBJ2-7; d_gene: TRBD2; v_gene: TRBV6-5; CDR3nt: TGTGCCAGCAGTTACTCGTCTAGCGGGGGCTACGAGCAGTACTTC; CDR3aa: CASSYSSSGGYEQYF
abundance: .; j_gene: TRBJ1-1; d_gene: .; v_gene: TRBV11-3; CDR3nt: TGTGCCAGCAGCTCAGGGGACACTGAAGCTTTCTTT; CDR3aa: CASSSGDTEAFF
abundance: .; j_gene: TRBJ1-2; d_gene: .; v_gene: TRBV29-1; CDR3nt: TGCAGCGTGGCCCCATCCCAGTATGGCTACACCTTC; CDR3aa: CSVAPSQYGYTF
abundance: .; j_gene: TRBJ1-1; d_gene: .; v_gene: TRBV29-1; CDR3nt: TGCAGCGTTGAAGATCAAAGGGGGGGGGTTGAAGCTTTCTTT; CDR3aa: CSVEDQRGGVEAFF
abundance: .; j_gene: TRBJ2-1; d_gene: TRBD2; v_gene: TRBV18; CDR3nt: TGTGCCAGCTCACCACCCGGACTAGCGGGAGGTTCATACAATGAGCAGTTCTTC; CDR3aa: CASSPPGLAGGSYNEQFF
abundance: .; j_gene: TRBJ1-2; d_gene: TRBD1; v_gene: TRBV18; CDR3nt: TGTGCTAGCTCACCGCGGACAGGAGGGGAAGATGGCTACACCTTC; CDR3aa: CASSPRTGGEDGYTF
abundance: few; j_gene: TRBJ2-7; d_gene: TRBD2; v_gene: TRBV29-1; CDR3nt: TGCAGCGTTGCCCAGAGGGCGGGGGGCGAGCAGTACTTC; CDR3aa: CSVAQRAGGEQYF
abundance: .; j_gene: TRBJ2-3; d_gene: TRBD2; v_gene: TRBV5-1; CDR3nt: TGCGCCAGCAGCCTGGGACTAGCGTCTAGCACAAATACGCAGTATTTT; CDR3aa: CASSLGLASSTNTQYF
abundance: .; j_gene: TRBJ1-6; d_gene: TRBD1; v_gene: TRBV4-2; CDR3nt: TGTGCCAGCAGCCCAGGGCCGGACAGGGGGAATTCACCCCTCCACTTT; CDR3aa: CASSPGPDRGNSPLHF
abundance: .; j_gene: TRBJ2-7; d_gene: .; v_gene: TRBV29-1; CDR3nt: TGCAGCGCAACTAGCCGGGTAGGGGAGCAGTACTTC; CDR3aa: CSATSRVGEQYF
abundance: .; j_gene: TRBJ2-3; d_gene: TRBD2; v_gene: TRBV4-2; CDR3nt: TGTGCCAGCAGCCAGACCCCCCTAGCGGGAGTGAGCACAGATACGCAGTATTTT; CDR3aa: CASSQTPLAGVSTDTQYF
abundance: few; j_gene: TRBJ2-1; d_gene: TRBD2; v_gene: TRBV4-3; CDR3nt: TGCGCCAGCAGCTTCCGCCTAGCGGGAGTAGATGATGAGCAGTTCTTC; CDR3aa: CASSFRLAGVDDEQFF
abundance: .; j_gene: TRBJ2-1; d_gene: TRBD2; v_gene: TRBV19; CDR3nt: TGTGCCAGTAATAGGGGACATAGCGGGAGATACCGAATGTACAATGAGCAGTTCTTC; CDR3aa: CASNRGHSGRYRMYNEQFF
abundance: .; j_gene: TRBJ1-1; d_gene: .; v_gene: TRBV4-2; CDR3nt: TGTGCCAGCAGCCAAGGTGGGGAGTCCTGGGTTCGGGCGAACACTGAAGCTTTCTTT; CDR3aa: CASSQGGESWVRANTEAFF
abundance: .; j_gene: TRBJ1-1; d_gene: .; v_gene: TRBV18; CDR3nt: TGTGCCAGCTCACAAACAAGGAACACTGAAGCTTTCTTT; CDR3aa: CASSQTRNTEAFF
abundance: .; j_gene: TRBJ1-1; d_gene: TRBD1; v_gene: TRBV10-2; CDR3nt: TGCGCCAGCAGGGAGGACGACAGGGGCAACACTGAAGCTTTCTTT; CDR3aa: CASREDDRGNTEAFF
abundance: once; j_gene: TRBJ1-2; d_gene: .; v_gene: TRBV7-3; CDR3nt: TGTTCCAGCAGCCAGAATGGCTACACCTTC; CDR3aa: CSSSQNGYTF
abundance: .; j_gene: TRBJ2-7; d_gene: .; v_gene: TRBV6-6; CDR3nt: TGTGCCAGCAGTTACTCTCGGAGGGACTCCTCCTACGAGCAGTACTTC; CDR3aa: CASSYSRRDSSYEQYF
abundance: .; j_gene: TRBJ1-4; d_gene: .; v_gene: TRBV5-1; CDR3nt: TGCGCCAGCAGCTTGGTGGCAGGTTCTGGGAATGAAAAACTGTTTTTT; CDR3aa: CASSLVAGSGNEKLFF
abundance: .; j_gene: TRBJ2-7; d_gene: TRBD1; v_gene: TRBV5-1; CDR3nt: TGCGCCAGCAGCCAGCACCGGGACAGTCGCGAGCAGTACTTC; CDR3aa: CASSQHRDSREQYF
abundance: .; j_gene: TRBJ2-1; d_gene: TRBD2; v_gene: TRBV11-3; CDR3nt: TGTGCCAGCAGTGCTAGCGGGGGATACAATGAGCAGTTCTTC; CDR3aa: CASSASGGYNEQFF
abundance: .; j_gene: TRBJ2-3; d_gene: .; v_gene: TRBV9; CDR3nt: TGTGCCAGCAGTGCGAGGTCAGATACGCAGTATTTT; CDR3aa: CASSARSDTQYF
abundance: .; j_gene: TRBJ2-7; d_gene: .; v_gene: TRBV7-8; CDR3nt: TGTGCCAGCAGCCCCCAATACGAGGGCGAGCAGTACTTC; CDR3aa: CASSPQYEGEQYF
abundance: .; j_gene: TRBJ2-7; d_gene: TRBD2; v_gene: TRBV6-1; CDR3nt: TGTGCCAGCAGTGGACTAGCTCAAGGCTACGAGCAGTACTTC; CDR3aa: CASSGLAQGYEQYF
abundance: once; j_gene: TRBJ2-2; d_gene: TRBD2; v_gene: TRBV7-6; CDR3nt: TGTGCCAGCAGCGAAACTAGCGGGAGGGCCGGGGAGCTGTTTTTT; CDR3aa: CASSETSGRAGELFF
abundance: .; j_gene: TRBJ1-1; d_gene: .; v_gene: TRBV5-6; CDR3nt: TGTGCCAGCTCACGATCGGTTGAAGCTTTCTTT; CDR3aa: CASSRSVEAFF
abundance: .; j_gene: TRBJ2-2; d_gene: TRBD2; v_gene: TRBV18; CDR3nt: TGTGCCAGCTCACCCAGGACTAGCGGGATAAACACCGGGGAGCTGTTTTTT; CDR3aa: CASSPRTSGINTGELFF
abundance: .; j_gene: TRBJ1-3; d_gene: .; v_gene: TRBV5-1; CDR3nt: TGCGCCAGCAGCCCCCTGGGGGCCTCTGGAAACACCATATATTTT; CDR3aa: CASSPLGASGNTIYF
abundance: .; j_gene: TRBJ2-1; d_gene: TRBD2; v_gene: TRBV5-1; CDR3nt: TGCGCCAGCAGCTTGGGGGGCAGCGGGAGCGGGTACAATGAGCAGTTCTTC; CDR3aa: CASSLGGSGSGYNEQFF
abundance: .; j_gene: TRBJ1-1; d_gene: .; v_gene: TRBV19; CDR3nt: TGTGCCAGTAGTCCCCGAGGCGGCCGGAGGAACACTGAAGCTTTCTTT; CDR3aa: CASSPRGGRRNTEAFF
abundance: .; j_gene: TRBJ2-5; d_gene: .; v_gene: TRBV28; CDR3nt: TGTGCCAGCAGTTTGGGACTCCGGGCCCAAGAGACCCAGTACTTC; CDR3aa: CASSLGLRAQETQYF
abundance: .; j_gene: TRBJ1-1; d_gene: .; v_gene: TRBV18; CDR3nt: TGTGCCAGCTCACCTACAGGCGGGAACACTGAAGCTTTCTTT; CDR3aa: CASSPTGGNTEAFF
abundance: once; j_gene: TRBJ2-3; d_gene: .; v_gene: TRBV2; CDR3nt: TGTGCCAGCAGTCAGCGGACGGCGGCAGATACGCAGTATTTT; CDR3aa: CASSQRTAADTQYF
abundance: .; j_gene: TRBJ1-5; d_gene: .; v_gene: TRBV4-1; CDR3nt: TGCGCCAGCAGCCAAGGAGAGGGAGATCAGTGGCCCCAGCATTTT; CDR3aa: CASSQGEGDQWPQHF
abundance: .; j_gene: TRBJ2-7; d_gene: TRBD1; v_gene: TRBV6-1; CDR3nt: TGTGCCAGCAGACGGACAGGGGACCGGGACTACGAGCAGTACTTC; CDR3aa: CASRRTGDRDYEQYF
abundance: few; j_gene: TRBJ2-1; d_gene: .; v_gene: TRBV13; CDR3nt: TGTGCCAGCAGCTGGGGACTCACGTTTGGGAATGAGCAGTTCTTC; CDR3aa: CASSWGLTFGNEQFF
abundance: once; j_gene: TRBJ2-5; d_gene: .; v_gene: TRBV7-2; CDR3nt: TGTGCCAGCAGCTGGGGGGGCAGGGGACAAGAGACCCAGTACTTC; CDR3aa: CASSWGGRGQETQYF
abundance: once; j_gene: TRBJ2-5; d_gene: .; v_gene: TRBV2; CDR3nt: TGTGCCAGCATGACAGCGTCAGAGACCCAGTACTTC; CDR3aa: CASMTASETQYF
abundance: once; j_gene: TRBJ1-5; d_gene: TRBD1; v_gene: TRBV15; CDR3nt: TGTGCCACCAGCAGACAGGGGGGCAATCAGCCCCAGCATTTT; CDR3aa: CATSRQGGNQPQHF
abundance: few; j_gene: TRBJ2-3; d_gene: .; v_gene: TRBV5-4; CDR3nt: TGTGCCAGCAGCTTGCCGGGACTGGGCACAGATACGCAGTATTTT; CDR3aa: CASSLPGLGTDTQYF
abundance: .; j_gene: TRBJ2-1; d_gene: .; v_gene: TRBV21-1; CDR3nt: TGTGCCAGCAGCAAAGGCGTTAGCGGGAGGGCCCGGAATGAGCAGTTCTTC; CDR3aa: CASSKGVSGRARNEQFF
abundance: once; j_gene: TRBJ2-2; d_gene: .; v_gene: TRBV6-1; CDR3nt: TGTGCCAGCAGTGAAGAGAACCTAACCGGGGAGCTGTTTTTT; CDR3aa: CASSEENLTGELFF
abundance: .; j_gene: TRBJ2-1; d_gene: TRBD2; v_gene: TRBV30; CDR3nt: TGTGCCTGGAGTATCCTAGCGGCCTACAATGAGCAGTTCTTC; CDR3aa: CAWSILAAYNEQFF
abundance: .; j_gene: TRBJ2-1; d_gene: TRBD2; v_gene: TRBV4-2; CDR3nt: TGTGCCAGCAGCCTTACCCAGAGAACTAGCGGGAAGAATGAGCAGTTCTTC; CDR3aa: CASSLTQRTSGKNEQFF
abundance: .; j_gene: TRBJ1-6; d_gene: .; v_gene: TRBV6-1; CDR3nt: TGTGCCAGCAGTGAAGCCCCAAATTCACCCCTCCACTTT; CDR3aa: CASSEAPNSPLHF
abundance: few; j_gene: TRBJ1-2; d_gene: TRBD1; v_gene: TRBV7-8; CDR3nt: TGTGCCAGCAGCATACAGGGGAACTATGGCTACACCTTC; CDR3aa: CASSIQGNYGYTF
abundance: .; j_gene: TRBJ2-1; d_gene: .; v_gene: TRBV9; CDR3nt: TGTGCCAGCAGCCGCGCTGGAAGACTAGACAGCCGGGCTTACAATGAGCAGTTCTTC; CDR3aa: CASSRAGRLDSRAYNEQFF
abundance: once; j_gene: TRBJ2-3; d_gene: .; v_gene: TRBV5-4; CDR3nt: TGTGCCAGCAGCTTGGAGGGGAGCACAGATACGCAGTATTTT; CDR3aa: CASSLEGSTDTQYF
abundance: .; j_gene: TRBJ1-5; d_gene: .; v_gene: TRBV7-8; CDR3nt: TGTGCCAGCAGCTTAGAACAGGATCCGAGTCAGCCCCAGCATTTT; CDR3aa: CASSLEQDPSQPQHF